One sample yielded the 5 T cell receptor beta chains listed below, sequenced in a study of blood T cell repertoires in COVID-19. Libraries were prepared by immunoSEQ multiplex PCR; TCRdb keeps only in-frame clonotypes and omits some of them. The data show roughly 290,000 clones, with about 90% seen just once and less than 9.5% held by the top ten. The sequencing input was peripheral blood. These receptors originate from a woman in her 50s who had recovered from COVID-19.

The CDR3 bases are TGTGCCAGCAGCGCGGGACAGGGACATCAGCCCCAGCATTTT. It encodes CASSAGQGHQPQHF. The chain is built from TRBV9 and TRBJ1-5; 9 nucleotides line up with TRBD1. The germline V gene has CDR1 SGDLS and CDR2 YYNGEE. CDR3 size: 14 residues. The V gene end was trimmed by 3 bases and the J gene end by 5 bases; junction bases not matched to a gene: 3.

The CDR3 is CASSSIGGVDQPQHF. Written as DNA, the CDR3 is TGTGCCAGCAGCTCCATAGGGGGGGTCGATCAGCCCCAGCATTTT. The chain links TRBV7-9 to TRBJ1-5; D is perhaps TRBD1 (6 bases). The CDR3 spans 15 residues. V lost 4 bases, J lost 5 bases, and 15 bases lay in between. Germline V CDR1 and CDR2: SEHNR, FQNEAQ (reference sequence).

The chain recombines TRBV7-2 with TRBJ2-3, with TRBD2 matching 10 bases. Per germline, CDR1 SGHTA and CDR2 FQGNSA. This CDR3 is built from 17 residues. After removal of 1 base from V and 1 base from J, the junction contained 5 bases not matched to a gene. The CDR3 DNA is TGTGCCAGCAGCTTAGGATTAGCGGGGGGACGCACAGATACGCAGTATTTT. This translates into CASSLGLAGGRTDTQYF.

V gene TRBV28 combines with J gene TRBJ1-5; D gene unclear. Germline lookup yields CDR1 MDHEN and CDR2 SYDVKM. This CDR3 is built from 13 residues. V lost 5 bases to trimming and J lost 7 bases, with 12 bases between them. CDR3: CASSGPIRQPQHF. The CDR3 DNA reads as TGTGCCAGCAGTGGCCCCATCCGACAGCCCCAGCATTTT.

A single count supports this clone. The rearrangement links TRBV7-8 to TRBJ2-1, with 13 bases matching TRBD2. With 5 bases clipped from V and 12 bases from J, the junction kept 16 bases outside the gene matches. Germline values: CDR1 SGHVS, CDR2 FQNEAQ. CDR3 length equals 17 residues. DNA of the CDR3: TGTGCCAGCAGCCAGGCCCCCCCCCGACTAGCGGGGGGACGGCAGTTCTTC. This sequence encodes CASSQAPPRLAGGRQFF.